Detailed here is one T cell receptor (beta chain). Profiled with immunoSEQ multiplex PCR; TCRdb holds only in-frame clones, not every one. The repertoire consists of about 800 clones, with less than 75% occurring once and the leading ten covering 6.5% to 7.5%. The sample is drawn from a study of follicular helper T cells after annual influenza vaccination. CDR1 and CDR2 from the germline V gene are SGHNT and YYREEE (reference sequence). The CDR3 totals 16 residues. With 3 bases clipped from V and 12 bases from J, the junction kept 20 bases outside the gene matches. Time point denoted: 2015-2016 season, 7 days after influenza vaccination.

This sample comprised CXCR5+ CD38+ circulating T follicular helper cells from blood, obtained 7 days after influenza vaccination. Subset of the sample: circulating Tfh, non-naive CD4+CXCR5+PD-1+ (ICOS+CD38+ or ICOS-CD38-). The chain combines TRBV5-4 with TRBJ2-7, with 8 bases lining up with TRBD1. The TCR originated in an adult who received the influenza vaccine. CDR3 DNA: TGTGCCAGCAGCTCCATAAAATCCGGGACAGGATCTAAGTGGTACTTC. Translation: CASSSIKSGTGSKWYF.